The entry below gives a single TCR beta chain sequence along with its context. Arm-PCR of CDR3 regions and iRepertoire HTBI primers were used to build TCR beta libraries. TCRdb fed the multiplex PCR reads into MiXCR, producing one record per CDR3 protein. Among about half a million distinct CDR3 sequences listed, around a fifth were seen once. Germline V lookup: CDR1 MNHEY, CDR2 SMNVEV (reference sequence). The CDR3 extends over 14 amino acids. V dropped 9 bases and J dropped 2 bases, with 15 bases sitting between them. This record comes from a study of regulatory T cells in long-lasting Graves disease. Time point meaning: persistent/refractory GD, antithyroid drugs over 5 years with positive TRAb. RNA extracted from PBMCs served as the sequencing template.

Sequencing was performed on peripheral blood mononuclear cells (PBMCs), taken when the disease was refractory, from a patient treated with antithyroid drugs. The chain employs TRBV27 and TRBJ2-3; D not resolved. The TCR sequence derives from a female donor with Graves disease. The chain's CDR3 is CASTDGYDTDTQYF. The CDR3 coding sequence is TGTGCCAGTACGGACGGATATGACACAGATACGCAGTATTTT.